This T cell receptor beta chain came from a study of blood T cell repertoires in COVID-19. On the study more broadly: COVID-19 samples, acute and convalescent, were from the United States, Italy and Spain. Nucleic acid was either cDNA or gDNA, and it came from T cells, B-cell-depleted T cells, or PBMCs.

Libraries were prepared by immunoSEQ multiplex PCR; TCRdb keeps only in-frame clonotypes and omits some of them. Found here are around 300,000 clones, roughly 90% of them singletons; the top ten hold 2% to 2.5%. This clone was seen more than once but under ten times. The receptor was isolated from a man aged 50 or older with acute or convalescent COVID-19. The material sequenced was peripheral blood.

This CDR3 is CASSPDRVEEQYF. CDR3 DNA sequence: TGTGCCAGCAGCCCAGACAGGGTTGAAGAGCAGTACTTC. The chain recombines TRBV7-8 with TRBJ2-7, with 7 bases that match TRBD1. V lost 5 bases and J lost 7; bases outside the gene matches: 8. This CDR3 has 13 amino acids. The germline gives CDR1 SGHVS, CDR2 FQNEAQ.